This T cell receptor beta chain appears in the sequencing data of a study of blood T cell repertoires in COVID-19. The CDR3 contains 15 residues. Germline values: CDR1 MNHEY, CDR2 SVGAGI. V was pared by 6 bases and J by 1 base, with 6 bases of the junction left unmatched. Individuals drawn from 24 US areas were roughly 18 to 95 years old. Participants' reported clinical history set cohort assignment. TCRdb keeps only in-frame clones here, not all; method: immunoSEQ multiplex PCR. The table shows about 270,000 clones, with roughly 88% occurring only once. Sequencing used PBMCs or T cells enriched from blood (not recorded which). This TCR came from a woman aged 40 to 50 with acute COVID-19. This chain joins TRBV6-5 and TRBJ1-1, with 9 positions matching TRBD1. In nucleotides, the CDR3 is TGTGCCAGCAGCCTTGACAGGGGGGAGAACACTGAAGCTTTCTTT. This translates into CASSLDRGENTEAFF.